This entry describes one T cell receptor (beta chain). This record belongs to a study of blood T cell repertoires in COVID-19. From germline, CDR1 is MNHEY and CDR2 SVGAGI. CDR3 length: 13 residues. V was trimmed by 6 bases and J by 5 bases, leaving 12 bases between them. Produced via immunoSEQ multiplex PCR; TCRdb's table is partial and in-frame only. The sample yields around 160,000 clones, around 82% seen once. This chain joins TRBV6-5 and TRBJ2-3; TRBD1 might be the D (6 bases). The sequence was collected from a middle-aged man who had recovered from COVID-19. The specimen was PBMCs or T cells enriched from blood (not recorded which). CDR3 in DNA: TGTGCCAGCAGCGGACAGTGGGGAGATACGCAGTATTTT. Translation: CASSGQWGDTQYF.